This T cell receptor (beta chain) was profiled in a study of T-cell memory formation after mild COVID-19. Broader study findings: Some SARS-CoV-2-responding clones were already detected in memory before infection. Mainly in CM and EM were contracting CD4+ clones; CD8+ were in EMRA.

Of note for this clonotype: Its antigen is undetermined.

TCRdb reprocessed the 5' RACE reads via MiXCR and lists one record per CDR3 protein. The sample lists about 350,000 distinct CDR3 sequences, roughly 13% seen once, with over 20% in the top ten. V shed 6 bases, J shed 2 bases, and the junction held 8 bases outside the gene matches. The CDR3 loop spans 15 amino acids. Looked up from germline, CDR1 is MNHNY and CDR2 is SVGAGI (reference sequence). The sample consisted of PBMCs or a T cell subset sorted from them (not recorded which). The TCR sequence derives from a man younger than 30 who had mild COVID-19 (a few samples of this study predate the infection). Cell type and time point are not known. The rearrangement links TRBV6-6 to TRBJ2-3, with 7 positions matching TRBD2. CDR3 bases: TGTGCCAGCAGCCTCGGGGGGACGTTCACAGATACGCAGTATTTT. Protein product: CASSLGGTFTDTQYF.